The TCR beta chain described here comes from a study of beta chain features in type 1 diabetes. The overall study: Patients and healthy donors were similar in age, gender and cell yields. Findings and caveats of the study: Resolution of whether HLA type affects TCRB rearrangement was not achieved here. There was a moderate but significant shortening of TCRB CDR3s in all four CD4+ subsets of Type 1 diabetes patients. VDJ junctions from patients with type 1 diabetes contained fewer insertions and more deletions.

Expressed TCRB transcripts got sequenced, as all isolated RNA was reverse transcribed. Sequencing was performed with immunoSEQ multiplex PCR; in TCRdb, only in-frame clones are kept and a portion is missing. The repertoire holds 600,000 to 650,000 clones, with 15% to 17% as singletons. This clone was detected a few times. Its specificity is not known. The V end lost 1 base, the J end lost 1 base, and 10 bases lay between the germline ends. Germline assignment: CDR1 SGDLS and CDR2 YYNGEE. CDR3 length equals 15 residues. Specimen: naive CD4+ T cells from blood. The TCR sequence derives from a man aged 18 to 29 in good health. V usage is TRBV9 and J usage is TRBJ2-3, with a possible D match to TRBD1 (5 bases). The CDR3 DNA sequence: TGTGCCAGCAGCGTACAGGGTGACCGCACAGATACGCAGTATTTT. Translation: CASSVQGDRTDTQYF.